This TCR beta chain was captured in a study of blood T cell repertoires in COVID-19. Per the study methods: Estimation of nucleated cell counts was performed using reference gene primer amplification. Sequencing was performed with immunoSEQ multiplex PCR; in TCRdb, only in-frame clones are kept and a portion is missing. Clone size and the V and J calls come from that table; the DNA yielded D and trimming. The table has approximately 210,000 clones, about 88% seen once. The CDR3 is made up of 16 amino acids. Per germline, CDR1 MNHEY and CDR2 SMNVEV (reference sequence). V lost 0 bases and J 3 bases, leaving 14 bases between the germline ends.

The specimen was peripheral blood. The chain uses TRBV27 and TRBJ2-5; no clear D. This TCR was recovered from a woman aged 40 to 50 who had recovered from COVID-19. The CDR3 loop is CASSLSFLQSEETQYF. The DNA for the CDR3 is TGTGCCAGCAGTTTATCGTTCCTACAGAGTGAAGAGACCCAGTACTTC.